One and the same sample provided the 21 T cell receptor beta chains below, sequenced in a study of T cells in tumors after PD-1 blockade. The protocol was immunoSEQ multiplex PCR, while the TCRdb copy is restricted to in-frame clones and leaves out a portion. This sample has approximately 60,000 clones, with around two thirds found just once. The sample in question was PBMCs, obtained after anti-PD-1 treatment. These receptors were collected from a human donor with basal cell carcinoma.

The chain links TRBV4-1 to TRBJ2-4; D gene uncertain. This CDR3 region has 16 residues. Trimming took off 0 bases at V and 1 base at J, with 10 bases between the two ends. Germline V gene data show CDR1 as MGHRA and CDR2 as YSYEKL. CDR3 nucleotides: TGCGCCAGCAGCCAAGATCAAGGTCGGGCCAAAAACATTCAGTACTTC. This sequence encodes CASSQDQGRAKNIQYF.

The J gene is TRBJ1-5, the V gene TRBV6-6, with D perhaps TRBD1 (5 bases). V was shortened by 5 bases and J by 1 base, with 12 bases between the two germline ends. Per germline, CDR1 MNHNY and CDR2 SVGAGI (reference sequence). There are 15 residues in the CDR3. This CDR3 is CASSIDSPSNQPQHF. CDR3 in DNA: TGTGCCAGCAGTATCGACAGCCCCAGCAATCAGCCCCAGCATTTT.

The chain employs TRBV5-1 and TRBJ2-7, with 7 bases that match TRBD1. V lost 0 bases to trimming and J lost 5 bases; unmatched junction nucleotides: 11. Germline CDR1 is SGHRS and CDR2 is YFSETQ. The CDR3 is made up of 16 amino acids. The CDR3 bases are TGCGCCAGCAGCTTGGCCACCGGGACAGTCGCTCACGAGCAGTACTTC. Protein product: CASSLATGTVAHEQYF.

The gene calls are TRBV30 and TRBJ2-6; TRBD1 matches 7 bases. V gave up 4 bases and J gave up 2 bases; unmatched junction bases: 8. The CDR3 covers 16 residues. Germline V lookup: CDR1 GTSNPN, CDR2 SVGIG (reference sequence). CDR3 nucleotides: TGTGCCTGGACCTCCACAGGGGACCCTGGGGCCAACGTCCTGACTTTC. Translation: CAWTSTGDPGANVLTF.

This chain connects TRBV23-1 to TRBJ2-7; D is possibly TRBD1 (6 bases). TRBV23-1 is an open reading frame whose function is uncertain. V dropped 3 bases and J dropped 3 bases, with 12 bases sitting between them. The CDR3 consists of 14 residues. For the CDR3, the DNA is TGCGCCAGCAGTCATAGAGGCAGGGGCTACGAGCAGTACTTC. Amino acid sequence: CASSHRGRGYEQYF.

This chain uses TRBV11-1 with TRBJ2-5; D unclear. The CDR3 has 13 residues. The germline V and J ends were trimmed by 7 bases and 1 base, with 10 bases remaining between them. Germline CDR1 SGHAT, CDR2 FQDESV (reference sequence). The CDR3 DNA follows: TGTGCCAGCATGCCAGAGTTCCAAGAGACCCAGTACTTC. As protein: CASMPEFQETQYF.

CDR3 sequence reads: CASSLAQDPYEQYF. The CDR3 nucleotides read TGCGCCAGCAGCTTGGCCCAGGATCCCTACGAGCAGTACTTC. This chain links TRBV5-1 with TRBJ2-7; D unresolved. Trimming removed 0 bases at V and 2 bases at J, with 9 bases between. From germline, CDR1 is SGHRS and CDR2 YFSETQ. The CDR3 runs to 14 residues.

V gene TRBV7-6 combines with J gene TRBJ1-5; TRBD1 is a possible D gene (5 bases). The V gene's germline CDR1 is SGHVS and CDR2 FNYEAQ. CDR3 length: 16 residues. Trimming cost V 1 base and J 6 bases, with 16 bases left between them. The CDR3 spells CASSLVAGGGGQPQHF. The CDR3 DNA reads TGTGCCAGCAGCTTAGTCGCAGGTGGGGGGGGTCAGCCCCAGCATTTT.

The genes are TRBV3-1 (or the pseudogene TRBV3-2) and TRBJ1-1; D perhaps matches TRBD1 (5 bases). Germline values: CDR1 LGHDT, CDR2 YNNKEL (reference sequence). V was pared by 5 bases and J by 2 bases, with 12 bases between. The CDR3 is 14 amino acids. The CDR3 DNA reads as TGTGCCAGCAGCTACCCGGGGCTTAACACTGAAGCTTTCTTT. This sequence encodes CASSYPGLNTEAFF.

The CDR3 DNA reads as TGTGCCAGTAGTATGTTATTCGAAGTATATCAGCCCCAGCATTTT. Translated, it gives CASSMLFEVYQPQHF. This chain connects TRBV19 to TRBJ1-5; D is uncertain. CDR1 and CDR2 from the germline V gene are LNHDA and SQIVND (reference sequence). V lost 3 bases and J 5 bases, leaving 14 bases between the germline ends. The CDR3 has 15 amino acids.

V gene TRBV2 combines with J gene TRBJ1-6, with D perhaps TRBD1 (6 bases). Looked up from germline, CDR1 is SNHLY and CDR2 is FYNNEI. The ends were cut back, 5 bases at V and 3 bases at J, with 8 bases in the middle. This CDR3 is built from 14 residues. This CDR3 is CASSPTGYNSPLHF. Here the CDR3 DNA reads TGTGCCAGCAGTCCGACAGGCTATAATTCACCCCTCCACTTT.

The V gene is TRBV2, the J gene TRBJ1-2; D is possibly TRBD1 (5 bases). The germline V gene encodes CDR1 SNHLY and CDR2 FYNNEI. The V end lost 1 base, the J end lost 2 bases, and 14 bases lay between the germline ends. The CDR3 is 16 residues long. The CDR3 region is CASSEVRKAGNYGYTF. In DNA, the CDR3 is TGTGCCAGCAGTGAAGTCCGAAAGGCAGGGAACTATGGCTACACCTTC.

CDR3 nucleotides: TGTGCCAGCTCACTGGACCGGAGGGGGTCCTACGAGCAGTACTTC. Translated: CASSLDRRGSYEQYF. The V call is TRBV18, the J call TRBJ2-7; D is perhaps TRBD1 or TRBD2 (6 bases each). The CDR3 length is 15 residues. Germline V lookup: CDR1 KGHSH, CDR2 LQKENI. V was clipped by 4 bases and J by 1 base, with 14 bases between them.

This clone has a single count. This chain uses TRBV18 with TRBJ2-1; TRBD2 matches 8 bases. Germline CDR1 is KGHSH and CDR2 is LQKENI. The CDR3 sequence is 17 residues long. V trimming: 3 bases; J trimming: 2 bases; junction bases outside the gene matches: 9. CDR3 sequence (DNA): TGTGCCAGCTCACCCTTGACTAGCGCCTCCACCTACAATGAGCAGTTCTTC. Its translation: CASSPLTSASTYNEQFF.

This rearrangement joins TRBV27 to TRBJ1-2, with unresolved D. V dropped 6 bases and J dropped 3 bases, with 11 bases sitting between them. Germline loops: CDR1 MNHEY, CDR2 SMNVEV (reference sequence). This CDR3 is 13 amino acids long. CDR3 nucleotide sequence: TGTGCCAGCAGGGCCTCGCCGTACTATGGCTACACCTTC. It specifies CASRASPYYGYTF.

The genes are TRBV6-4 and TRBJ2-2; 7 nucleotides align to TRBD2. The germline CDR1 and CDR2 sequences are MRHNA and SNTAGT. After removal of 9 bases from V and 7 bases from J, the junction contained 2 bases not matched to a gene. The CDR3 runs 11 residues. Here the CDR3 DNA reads TGTGCCAGGGGGGGGAGCGGGGAGCTGTTTTTT. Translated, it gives CARGGSGELFF.

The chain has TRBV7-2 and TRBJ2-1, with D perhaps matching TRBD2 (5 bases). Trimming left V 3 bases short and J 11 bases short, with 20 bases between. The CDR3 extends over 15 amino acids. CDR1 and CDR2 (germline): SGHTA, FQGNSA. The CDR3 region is CASSFGRTPSGQQFF. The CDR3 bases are TGTGCCAGCAGCTTTGGACGGACTCCGAGCGGTCAGCAGTTCTTC.

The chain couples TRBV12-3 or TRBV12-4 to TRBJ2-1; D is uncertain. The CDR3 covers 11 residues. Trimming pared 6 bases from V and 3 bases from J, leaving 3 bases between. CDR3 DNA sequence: TGTGCCAGCAGCGACTACAATGAGCAGTTCTTC. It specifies CASSDYNEQFF.

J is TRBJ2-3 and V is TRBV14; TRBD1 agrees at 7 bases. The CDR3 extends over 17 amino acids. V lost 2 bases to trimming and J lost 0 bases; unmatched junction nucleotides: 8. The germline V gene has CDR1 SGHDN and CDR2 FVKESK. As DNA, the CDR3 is TGTGCCAGCAGCCAAATACGCACAGGGGAAAGCACAGATACGCAGTATTTT. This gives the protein CASSQIRTGESTDTQYF.

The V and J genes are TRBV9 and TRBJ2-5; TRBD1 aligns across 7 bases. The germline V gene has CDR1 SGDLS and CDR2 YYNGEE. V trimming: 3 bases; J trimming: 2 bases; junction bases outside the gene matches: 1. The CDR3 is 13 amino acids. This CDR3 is CASSEGAQETQYF. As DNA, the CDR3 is TGTGCCAGCAGCGAGGGGGCACAAGAGACCCAGTACTTC.

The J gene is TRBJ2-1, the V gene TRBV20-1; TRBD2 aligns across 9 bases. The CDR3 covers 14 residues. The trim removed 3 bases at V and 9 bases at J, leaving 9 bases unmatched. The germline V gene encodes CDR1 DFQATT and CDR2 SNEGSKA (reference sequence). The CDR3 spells CSASIGGGVVEQFF. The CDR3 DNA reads TGCAGTGCTAGTATTGGCGGGGGGGTCGTTGAGCAGTTCTTC.